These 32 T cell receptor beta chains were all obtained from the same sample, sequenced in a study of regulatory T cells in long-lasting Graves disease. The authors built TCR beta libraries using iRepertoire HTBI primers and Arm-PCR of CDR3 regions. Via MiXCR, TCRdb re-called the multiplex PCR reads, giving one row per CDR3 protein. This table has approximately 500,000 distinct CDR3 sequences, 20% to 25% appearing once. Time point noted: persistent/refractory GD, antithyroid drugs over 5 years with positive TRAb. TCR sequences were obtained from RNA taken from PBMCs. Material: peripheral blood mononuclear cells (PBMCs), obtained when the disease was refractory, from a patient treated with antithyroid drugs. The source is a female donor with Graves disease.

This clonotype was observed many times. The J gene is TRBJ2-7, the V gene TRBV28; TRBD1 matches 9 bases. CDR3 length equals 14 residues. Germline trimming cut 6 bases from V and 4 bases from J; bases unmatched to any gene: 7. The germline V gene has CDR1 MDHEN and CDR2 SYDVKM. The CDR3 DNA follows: TGTGCCAGCAGAAGACAGGGGGGAGGGTACGAGCAGTACTTC. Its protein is CASRRQGGGYEQYF.

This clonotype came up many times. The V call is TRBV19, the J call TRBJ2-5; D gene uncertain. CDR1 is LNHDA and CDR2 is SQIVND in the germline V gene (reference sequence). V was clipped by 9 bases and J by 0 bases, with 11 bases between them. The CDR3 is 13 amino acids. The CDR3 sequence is CASSPRYQETQYF. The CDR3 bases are TGTGCCAGCAGCCCTAGGTACCAAGAGACCCAGTACTTC. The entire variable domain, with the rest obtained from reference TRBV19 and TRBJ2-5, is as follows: DGGITQSPKYLFRKEGQNVTLSCEQNLNHDAMYWYRQDPGQGLRLIYYSQIVNDFQKGDIAEGYSVSREKKESFPLTVTSAQKNPTAFYLCASSPRYQETQYFGPGTRLLVL.

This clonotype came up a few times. CDR3 bases: TGTGCCAGCAGTGAAGAGATAGCAGTCACAGATACGCAGTATTTT. This sequence encodes CASSEEIAVTDTQYF. The chain links TRBV6-1 to TRBJ2-3; D unclear. Deletions cut 1 base from V and 2 bases from J, with 10 bases between. CDR1 and CDR2 (germline): MNHNS, SASEGT. The length of the CDR3 is 15 residues.

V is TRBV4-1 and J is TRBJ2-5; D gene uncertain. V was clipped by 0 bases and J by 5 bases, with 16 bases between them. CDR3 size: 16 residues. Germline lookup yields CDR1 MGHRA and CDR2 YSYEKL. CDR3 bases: TGCGCCAGCAGCCAAGAAGCGAGCGCGTCCGGGGAGACCCAGTACTTC. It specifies CASSQEASASGETQYF.

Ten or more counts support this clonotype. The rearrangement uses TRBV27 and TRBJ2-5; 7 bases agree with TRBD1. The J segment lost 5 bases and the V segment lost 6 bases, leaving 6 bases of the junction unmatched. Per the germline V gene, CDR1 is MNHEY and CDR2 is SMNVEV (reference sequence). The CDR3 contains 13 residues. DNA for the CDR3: TGTGCCAGCAGCGGGACAGCCGGGGAGACCCAGTACTTC. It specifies CASSGTAGETQYF.

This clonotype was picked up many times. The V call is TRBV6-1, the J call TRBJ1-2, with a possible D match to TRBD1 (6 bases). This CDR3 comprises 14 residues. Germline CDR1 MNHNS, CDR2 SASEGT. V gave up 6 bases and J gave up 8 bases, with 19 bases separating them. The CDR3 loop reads CASSHDQGFGGYTF. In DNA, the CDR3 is TGTGCCAGCAGCCATGACCAGGGGTTCGGAGGCTACACCTTC.

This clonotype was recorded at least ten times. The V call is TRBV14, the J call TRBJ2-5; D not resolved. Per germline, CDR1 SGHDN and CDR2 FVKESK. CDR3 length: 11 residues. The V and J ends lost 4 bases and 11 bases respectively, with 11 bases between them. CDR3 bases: TGTGCCAGCAGCCCCGGTTTGCAGCAGTACTTC. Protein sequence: CASSPGLQQYF. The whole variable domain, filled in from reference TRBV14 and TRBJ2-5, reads EAGVTQFPSHSVIEKGQTVTLRCDPISGHDNLYWYRRVMGKEIKFLLHFVKESKQDESGMPNNRFLAERTGGTYSTLKVQPAELEDSGVYFCASSPGLQQYFGPGTRLLVL.

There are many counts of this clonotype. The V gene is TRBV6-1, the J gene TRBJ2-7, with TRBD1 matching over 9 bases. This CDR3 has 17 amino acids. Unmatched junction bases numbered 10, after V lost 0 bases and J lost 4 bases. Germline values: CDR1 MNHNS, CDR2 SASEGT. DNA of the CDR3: TGTGCCAGCAGTGAAGCGCGGGGGACAGGGACTGGTTACGAGCAGTACTTC. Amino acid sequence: CASSEARGTGTGYEQYF.

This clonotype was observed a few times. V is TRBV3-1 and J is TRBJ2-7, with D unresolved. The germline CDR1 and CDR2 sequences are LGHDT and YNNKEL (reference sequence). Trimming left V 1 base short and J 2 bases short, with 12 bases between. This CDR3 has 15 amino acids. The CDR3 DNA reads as TGTGCCAGCAGCCAAGGACATGGGAACACCTACGAGCAGTACTTC. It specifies CASSQGHGNTYEQYF.

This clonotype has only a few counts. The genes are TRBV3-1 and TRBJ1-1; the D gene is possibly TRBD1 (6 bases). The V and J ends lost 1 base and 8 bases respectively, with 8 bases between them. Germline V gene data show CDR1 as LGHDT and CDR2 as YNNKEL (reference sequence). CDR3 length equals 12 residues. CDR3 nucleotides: TGTGCCAGCAGCCAAGCACAGGGAGAAGCTTTCTTT. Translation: CASSQAQGEAFF.

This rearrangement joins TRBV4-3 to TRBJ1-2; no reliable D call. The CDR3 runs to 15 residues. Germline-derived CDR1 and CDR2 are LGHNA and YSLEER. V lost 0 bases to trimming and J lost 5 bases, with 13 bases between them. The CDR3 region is CASSQDRQVSYGYTF. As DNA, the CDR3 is TGCGCCAGCAGCCAAGATCGCCAGGTCTCATATGGCTACACCTTC.

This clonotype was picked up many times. The CDR3 spells CASSLPPDSRSGSNQPQHF. CDR3 coding DNA: TGTGCCAGCAGTTTACCCCCGGACAGTCGATCCGGGAGCAATCAGCCCCAGCATTTT. V gene TRBV12-3 or TRBV12-4 combines with J gene TRBJ1-5; D may be TRBD1 (6 bases). CDR3 length: 19 amino acids. The ends were cut back, 2 bases at V and 1 base at J, with 21 bases in the middle.

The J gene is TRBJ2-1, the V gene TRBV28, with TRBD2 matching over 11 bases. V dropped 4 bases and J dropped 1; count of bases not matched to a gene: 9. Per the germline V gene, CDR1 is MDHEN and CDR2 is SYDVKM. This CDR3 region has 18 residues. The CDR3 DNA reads TGTGCCAGCAGTTCCCCCCAACTAGCGGGGGATTCCTACAATGAGCAGTTCTTC. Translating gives CASSSPQLAGDSYNEQFF.

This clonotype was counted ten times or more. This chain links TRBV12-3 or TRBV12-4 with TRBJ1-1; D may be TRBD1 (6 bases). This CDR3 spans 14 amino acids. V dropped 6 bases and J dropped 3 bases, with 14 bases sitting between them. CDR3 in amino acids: CASSSDRRDTEAFF. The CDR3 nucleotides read TGTGCCAGCAGCTCGGACAGACGGGACACTGAAGCTTTCTTT.

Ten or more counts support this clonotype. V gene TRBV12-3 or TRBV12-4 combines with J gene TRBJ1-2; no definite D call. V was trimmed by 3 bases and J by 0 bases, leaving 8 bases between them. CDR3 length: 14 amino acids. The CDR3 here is CASSLRFTNYGYTF. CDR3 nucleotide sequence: TGTGCCAGCAGTTTGCGTTTTACTAACTATGGCTACACCTTC.

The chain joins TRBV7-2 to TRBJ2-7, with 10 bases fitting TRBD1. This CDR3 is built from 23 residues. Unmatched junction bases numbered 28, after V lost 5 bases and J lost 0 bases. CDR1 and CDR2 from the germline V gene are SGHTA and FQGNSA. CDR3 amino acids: CASSPRQGALYFRGEGHSYEQYF. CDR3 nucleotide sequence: TGTGCCAGCAGCCCCCGACAGGGGGCTCTTTACTTTCGGGGGGAGGGCCACTCCTACGAGCAGTACTTC.

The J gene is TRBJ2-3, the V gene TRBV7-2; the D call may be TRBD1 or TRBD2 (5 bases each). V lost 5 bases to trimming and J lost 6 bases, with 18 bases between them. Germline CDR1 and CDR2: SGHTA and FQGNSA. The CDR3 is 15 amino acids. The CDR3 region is CASSLWDPARDTQYF. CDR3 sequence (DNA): TGTGCCAGCAGCCTCTGGGACCCGGCCCGCGATACGCAGTATTTT.

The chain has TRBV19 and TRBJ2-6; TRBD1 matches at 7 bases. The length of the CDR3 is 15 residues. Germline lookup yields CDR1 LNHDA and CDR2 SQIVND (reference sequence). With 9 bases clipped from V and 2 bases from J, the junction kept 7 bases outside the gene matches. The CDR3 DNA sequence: TGTGCCAGCCGTGAGACAGGGACTGGGGCCAACGTCCTGACTTTC. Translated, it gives CASRETGTGANVLTF.

In DNA, the CDR3 is TGTGCCAGCTCATCGGACAGGCGGTTTTCACCCCTCCACTTT. It specifies CASSSDRRFSPLHF. The gene calls are TRBV18 and TRBJ1-6; 7 bases are a match to TRBD1. V dropped 5 bases and J dropped 9; count of bases not matched to a gene: 7. Germline-derived CDR1 and CDR2 are KGHSH and LQKENI. There are 14 residues in the CDR3.

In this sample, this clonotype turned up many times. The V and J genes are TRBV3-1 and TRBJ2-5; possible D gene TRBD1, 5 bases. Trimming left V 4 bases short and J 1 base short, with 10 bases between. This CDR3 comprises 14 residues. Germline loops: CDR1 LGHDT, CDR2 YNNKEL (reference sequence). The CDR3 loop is CASSPRTFQETQYF. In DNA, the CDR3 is TGTGCCAGCAGCCCCCGGACATTCCAAGAGACCCAGTACTTC.

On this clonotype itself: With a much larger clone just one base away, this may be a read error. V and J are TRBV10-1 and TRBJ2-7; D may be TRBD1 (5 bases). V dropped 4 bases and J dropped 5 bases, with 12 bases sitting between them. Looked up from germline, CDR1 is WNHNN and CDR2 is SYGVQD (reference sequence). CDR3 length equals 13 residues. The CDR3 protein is CASSASRGDEQYF. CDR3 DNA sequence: TGCGCCAGCAGTGCGTCAAGGGGTGACGAGCAGTACTTC.

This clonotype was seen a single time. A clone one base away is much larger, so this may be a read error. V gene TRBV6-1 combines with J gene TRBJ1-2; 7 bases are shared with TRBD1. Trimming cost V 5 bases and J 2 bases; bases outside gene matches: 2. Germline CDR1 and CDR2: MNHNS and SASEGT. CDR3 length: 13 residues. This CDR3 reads CASSKDRNYGYTF. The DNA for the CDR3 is TGTGCCAGCAGTAAGGACAGGAACTATGGCTACACCTTC.

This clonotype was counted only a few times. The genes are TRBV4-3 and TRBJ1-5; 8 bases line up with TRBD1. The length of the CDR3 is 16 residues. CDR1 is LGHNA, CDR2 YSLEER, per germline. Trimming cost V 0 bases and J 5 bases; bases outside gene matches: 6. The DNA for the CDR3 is TGCGCCAGCAGCCAAGATTTCGGACAGGGACATCAGCCCCAGCATTTT. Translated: CASSQDFGQGHQPQHF.

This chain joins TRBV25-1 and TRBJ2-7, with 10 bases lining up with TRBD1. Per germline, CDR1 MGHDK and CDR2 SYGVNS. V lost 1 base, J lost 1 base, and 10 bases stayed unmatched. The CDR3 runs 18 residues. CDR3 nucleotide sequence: TGTGCCAGCAGTGAATGGGGACAGGGGCCGCCTTATTCCTACGAGCAGTACTTC. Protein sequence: CASSEWGQGPPYSYEQYF.

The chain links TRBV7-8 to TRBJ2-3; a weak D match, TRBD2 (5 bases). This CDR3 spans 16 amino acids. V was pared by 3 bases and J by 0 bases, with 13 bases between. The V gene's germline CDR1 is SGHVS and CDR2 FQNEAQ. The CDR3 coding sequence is TGTGCCAGCAGCTTGGATGGTCGGACTAGCACAGATACGCAGTATTTT. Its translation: CASSLDGRTSTDTQYF.

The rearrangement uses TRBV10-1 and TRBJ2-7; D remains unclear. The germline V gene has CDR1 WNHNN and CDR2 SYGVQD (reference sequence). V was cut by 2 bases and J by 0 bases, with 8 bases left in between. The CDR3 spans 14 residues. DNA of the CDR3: TGCGCCAGCAGTGAGCTCGGGCGCTCCTACGAGCAGTACTTC. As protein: CASSELGRSYEQYF.

The CDR3 here is CSARAGSSYEQYF. The CDR3 DNA sequence: TGCAGTGCTAGAGCAGGGAGCTCCTACGAGCAGTACTTC. The V gene is TRBV20-1, the J gene TRBJ2-7, with D possibly being TRBD1 or TRBD2 (5 bases each). The CDR3 is 13 amino acids. In germline, CDR1 is DFQATT, CDR2 SNEGSKA (reference sequence). Trimming removed 1 base at V and 0 bases at J, with 7 bases between.

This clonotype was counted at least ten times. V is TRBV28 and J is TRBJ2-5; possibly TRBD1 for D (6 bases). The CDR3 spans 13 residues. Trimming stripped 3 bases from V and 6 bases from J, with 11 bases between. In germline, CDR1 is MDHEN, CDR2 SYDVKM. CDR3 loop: CASSLPRGQTQYF. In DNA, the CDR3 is TGTGCCAGCAGTTTGCCCAGGGGACAGACCCAGTACTTC.

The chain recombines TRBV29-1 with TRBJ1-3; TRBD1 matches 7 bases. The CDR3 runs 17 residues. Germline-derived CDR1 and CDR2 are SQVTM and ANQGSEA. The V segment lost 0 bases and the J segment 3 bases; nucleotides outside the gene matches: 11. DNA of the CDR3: TGCAGCGTTGAAGATTGGTCAGGGGGACCTCTTGGAAACACCATATATTTT. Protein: CSVEDWSGGPLGNTIYF.

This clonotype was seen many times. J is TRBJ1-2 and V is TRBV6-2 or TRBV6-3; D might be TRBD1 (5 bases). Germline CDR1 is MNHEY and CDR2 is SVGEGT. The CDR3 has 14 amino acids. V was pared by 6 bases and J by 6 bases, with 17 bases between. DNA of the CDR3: TGTGCCAGCAGCTACAAGGGGCGCCGGGATGGCTACACCTTC. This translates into CASSYKGRRDGYTF.

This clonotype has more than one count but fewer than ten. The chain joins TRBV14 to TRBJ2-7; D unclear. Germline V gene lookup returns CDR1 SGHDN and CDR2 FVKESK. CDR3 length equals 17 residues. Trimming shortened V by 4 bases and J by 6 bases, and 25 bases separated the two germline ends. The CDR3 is CASSPSSSARVLSEQYF. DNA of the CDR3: TGTGCCAGCAGCCCATCATCGTCAGCCCGGGTACTCTCCGAGCAGTACTTC.

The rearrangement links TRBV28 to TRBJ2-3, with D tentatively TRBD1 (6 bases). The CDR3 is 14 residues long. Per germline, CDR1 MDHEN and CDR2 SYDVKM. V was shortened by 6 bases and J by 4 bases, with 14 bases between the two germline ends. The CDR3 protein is CASRPQGKSDTQYF. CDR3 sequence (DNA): TGTGCCAGCAGGCCACAGGGAAAGTCAGATACGCAGTATTTT.